The clone carrying this T cell receptor beta chain was seen once. Its specificity is unknown. V lost 1 base, J lost 4 bases, and 8 bases lay in between. Germline CDR1 is SGHTA and CDR2 is FQGNSA. The length of the CDR3 is 14 residues. The data were obtained in a study of OX40 agonist ivuxolimab in advanced cancers. Looking at the study overall: Patients were treated with intravenous ivuxolimab, dosed at 0.01 to 10 mg/kg and infused every 2 weeks. Whole-study findings and limits: Compared with CD4+, CD8+ T cells on average had more expanded clones.

Data came from immunoSEQ multiplex PCR; TCRdb stores just in-frame clones and leaves some out. The profile shows some 100,000 clones, under 90% of them singletons. With baseline, cycle 4 day 1, and cycle 7 day 1 as timepoints, blood was sampled. The origin of this receptor is an adult with an advanced solid tumor such as melanoma, head and neck, liver or kidney cancer. Specimen: CD4+ or CD8+ T cells sorted from blood, collected in a trial of the OX40 agonist ivuxolimab. The chain has TRBV7-2 and TRBJ1-3, with D possibly matching TRBD1 (5 bases). For the CDR3, the DNA is TGTGCCAGCAGCTTAGGGGCAGGGGGAAACACCATATATTTT. This sequence encodes CASSLGAGGNTIYF.